The 2 T cell receptor beta chains below were found in one sample sequenced in a study of identical twins. TCRdb reanalysed the 5' RACE reads using MiXCR and keeps one entry per CDR3 protein. Of roughly 710,000 distinct CDR3 sequences detected, approximately 6.1% appear once; the ten largest clones hold about 2%. Input material: naive T cells sorted from blood. These TCRs come from a man aged 18 to 29 in good health.

This clonotype was detected only a few times. The chain links TRBV6-1 to TRBJ2-7; 11 bases align to TRBD1. Germline trimming cut 7 bases from V and 3 bases from J; bases unmatched to any gene: 5. The CDR3 is 14 amino acids. Looked up from germline, CDR1 is MNHNS and CDR2 is SASEGT. The CDR3 DNA reads as TGTGCCAGCACATGGACAGGGGGCGGCTACGAGCAGTACTTC. Protein sequence: CASTWTGGGYEQYF.

The V call is TRBV11-2, the J call TRBJ2-1; tentative D call: TRBD2 (6 bases). V was trimmed by 1 base and J by 7 bases, leaving 11 bases between them. Germline CDR1 is SGHAT and CDR2 is FQNNGV. The CDR3 is 14 residues long. Here the CDR3 DNA reads TGTGCCAGCAGCTTAGGCGGGAATTGGAATGAGCAGTTCTTC. This codes for CASSLGGNWNEQFF. Full variable domain (rest looked up from reference TRBV11-2 and TRBJ2-1): EAGVAQSPRYKIIEKRQSVAFWCNPISGHATLYWYQQILGQGPKLLIQFQNNGVVDDSQLPKDRFSAERLKGVDSTLKIQPAKLEDSAVYLCASSLGGNWNEQFFGPGTRLTVL.